This T cell receptor beta chain was sequenced for a study of T cell repertoires in cytomegalovirus infection. Looking at the study overall: Signatures in public TCR beta sequences pointed to both CMV infection and matching HLA type.

This clonotype showed up many times. The antigen remains unidentified. Via MiXCR, TCRdb re-called the reads, giving one row per CDR3 protein. The table includes around 140,000 distinct CDR3 sequences, approximately 30% detected once. Study-level findings and limits: CMV-specific TCR beta clonotypes restricted by HLA-C dominated the ex vivo response.

This CDR3 spans 17 amino acids. Germline V gives CDR1 SEHNR, CDR2 FQNEAQ (reference sequence). Trimming cost V 5 bases and J 2 bases; bases outside gene matches: 9. The chain has TRBV7-9 and TRBJ2-4; 10 nucleotides line up with TRBD1. The sequence was obtained from a human donor in good health (CMV status not recorded). Some clones in this sample may be carry-over from other donors' samples. Source: CD8+ T cells from cultured PBMCs, taken from culture after CMV antigen stimulation. DNA for the CDR3: TGTGCCAGCAGCCCTAGTCAGGGACAGGGGACCAAAAACATTCAGTACTTC. Its protein product is CASSPSQGQGTKNIQYF.